The 18 T cell receptor beta chains reported below all come from one sample, sequenced in a study of beta chain features in type 1 diabetes. Sequencing targeted expressed TCRB transcripts, as all isolated RNA had been reverse transcribed. Clones were read by immunoSEQ multiplex PCR, and TCRdb kept only the in-frame ones, dropping some. Of some 370,000 clones in the sample, over 8.5% were seen once. Broader study findings: Across all four CD4+ subsets, people with type 1 diabetes showed modestly shorter TCRB CDR3s.

The antigens for these receptors are not known. Sequenced material: central memory CD4+ T cells from blood. The origin of the receptors is a man aged 25 to 40 with type 1 diabetes.

The chain combines TRBV11-1 with TRBJ2-7; D may be TRBD2 (6 bases). V lost 2 bases to trimming and J lost 7 bases, with 15 bases between them. The CDR3 has 14 amino acids. Germline V gives CDR1 SGHAT, CDR2 FQDESV (reference sequence). CDR3: CASSLLSSVGEQYF. CDR3 in DNA: TGTGCCAGCAGCTTACTGTCTAGCGTGGGGGAGCAGTACTTC. The whole variable domain, filled in from reference TRBV11-1 and TRBJ2-7, reads EAEVAQSPRYKITEKSQAVAFWCDPISGHATLYWYRQILGQGPELLVQFQDESVVDDSQLPKDRFSAERLKGVDSTLKIQPAELGDSAMYLCASSLLSSVGEQYFGPGTRLTVT.

The chain has TRBV9 and TRBJ2-5; TRBD2 aligns across 10 bases. Near its end, the DNA agrees better with TRBJ2-7, so the J call may be wrong. The CDR3 is 15 amino acids. CDR1 and CDR2 (germline): SGDLS, YYNGEE. Here the CDR3 DNA reads TGTGCCAGCAGCACCTTAGCGGGAGGCCCCTACGAGCAGTACTTC. Translated, it gives CASSTLAGGPYEQYF.

This clone was seen a handful of times. The chain joins TRBV11-2 to TRBJ2-5; D is undetermined. The V gene's germline CDR1 is SGHAT and CDR2 FQNNGV. This CDR3 contains 13 residues. Deletions cut 1 base from V and 1 base from J, with 4 bases between. CDR3 amino acids: CASSLGSQETQYF. As DNA, the CDR3 is TGTGCCAGCAGCTTAGGTAGCCAAGAGACCCAGTACTTC.

This clone showed up just a few times. CDR3 coding DNA: TGCGCCAGCAGCTTGGTGGGGACAGGGGAGGTTGAAGCTTTCTTT. It yields the protein CASSLVGTGEVEAFF. J is TRBJ1-1 and V is TRBV5-1; TRBD1 matches 10 bases. J was trimmed by 7 bases and V by 0 bases; bases with no gene match: 6. This CDR3 spans 15 amino acids. Germline V gene data show CDR1 as SGHRS and CDR2 as YFSETQ.

The chain carries TRBV28 and TRBJ1-2; TRBD1 might be the D (6 bases). Trimming shortened V by 5 bases and J by 6 bases, and 16 bases separated the two germline ends. The CDR3 is made up of 14 amino acids. Germline lookup yields CDR1 MDHEN and CDR2 SYDVKM. This CDR3 reads CASSLTTGGHGYTF. The CDR3 DNA reads TGTGCCAGCAGTCTAACGACGGGGGGGCATGGCTACACCTTC.

This clone was counted only a few times. J is TRBJ2-2 and V is TRBV11-2; TRBD1 agrees at 9 bases. The germline gives CDR1 SGHAT, CDR2 FQNNGV. J gave up 6 bases and V 5 bases, and 1 base lay outside the gene matches. The CDR3 sequence is 13 residues long. The CDR3 DNA follows: TGTGCCAGCAGCGGGGACAGGGCCGGGGAGCTGTTTTTT. It yields the protein CASSGDRAGELFF.

This clone has a count of ten or more. J is TRBJ1-2 and V is TRBV10-3; no definite D call. There are 12 residues in the CDR3. V lost 4 bases and J lost 8, with 11 bases in between. Germline values: CDR1 ENHRY, CDR2 SYGVKD. The CDR3 here is CAISGWEEGYTF. In DNA, the CDR3 is TGTGCCATCAGTGGGTGGGAAGAGGGCTACACCTTC.

CDR3 in DNA: TGCGCCAGCAGCCAAGAGCACAGGGGGCTACACACCATATATTTT. Translation: CASSQEHRGLHTIYF. The chain links TRBV4-1 to TRBJ1-3; TRBD1 agrees at 9 bases. Looked up from germline, CDR1 is MGHRA and CDR2 is YSYEKL. This CDR3 has 15 amino acids. J gave up 8 bases and V 0 bases, and 5 bases lay outside the gene matches.

The chain joins TRBV2 to TRBJ2-1; D might be TRBD1 or TRBD2, each matching 6 bases. Germline V gene lookup returns CDR1 SNHLY and CDR2 FYNNEI. The V end lost 7 bases, the J end lost 9 bases, and 19 bases lay between the germline ends. This CDR3 region has 14 residues. The CDR3 region is CASIGAARGAEQFF. CDR3 coding DNA: TGTGCCAGCATAGGGGCAGCAAGGGGGGCTGAGCAGTTCTTC.

Notes on this clone: This likely traces to a read error, being one base from a far larger clone. The J gene is TRBJ1-5, the V gene TRBV10-3, with a tentative D call TRBD1 (6 bases). This CDR3 has 15 amino acids. Per germline, CDR1 ENHRY and CDR2 SYGVKD. CDR3 loop: CAISKSFPQGQPQHF. The CDR3 DNA reads TGTGCCATCAGTAAGTCCTTTCCTCAGGGGCAGCCCCAGCATTTT.

The chain is built from TRBV19 and TRBJ2-2; 9 positions agree with TRBD1. V trimming: 4 bases; J trimming: 0 bases; junction bases outside the gene matches: 3. Germline CDR1 LNHDA, CDR2 SQIVND (reference sequence). This CDR3 has 16 amino acids. DNA of the CDR3: TGTGCCAGTAGTACAGGGACAGGGTCGAACACCGGGGAGCTGTTTTTT. This translates into CASSTGTGSNTGELFF.

This sequence joins TRBV18 and TRBJ2-5; D is unclear. Germline CDR1 KGHSH, CDR2 LQKENI. Between the trimmed V and J ends, which lost 2 bases and 3 bases, there was a span of 7 bases. There are 13 residues in the CDR3. The CDR3 region is CASSPSQEETQYF. The CDR3 DNA follows: TGTGCCAGCTCACCATCCCAAGAAGAGACCCAGTACTTC.

This clone was seen a few times. The chain is built from TRBV4-2 and TRBJ2-1; the match to TRBD2 covers 8 bases. Germline V gene sequence: CDR1 LGHNA, CDR2 YNFKEQ. The V segment lost 5 bases and the J segment 6 bases; nucleotides outside the gene matches: 18. The CDR3 spans 18 residues. The DNA of the CDR3 is TGTGCCAGCAGCTTAGATCAGTCAGGGACTAGTCGGCCCAATGAGCAGTTCTTC. This gives the protein CASSLDQSGTSRPNEQFF.

This clone was counted ten times or more. The J gene is TRBJ2-4, the V gene TRBV4-1, with 7 bases aligning to TRBD2. The CDR3 runs 15 residues. Germline-derived CDR1 and CDR2 are MGHRA and YSYEKL. The V gene end was trimmed by 0 bases and the J gene end by 9 bases; junction bases not matched to a gene: 8. The CDR3 is CASSQDGASGGIQYF. CDR3 sequence (DNA): TGCGCCAGCAGCCAAGATGGGGCCTCGGGGGGCATTCAGTACTTC.

The rearrangement uses TRBV5-1 and TRBJ2-2; possibly TRBD1 or TRBD2 for D (5 bases each). This CDR3 comprises 15 residues. V was trimmed by 2 bases and J by 2 bases, leaving 10 bases between them. The germline V gene has CDR1 SGHRS and CDR2 YFSETQ. The CDR3 DNA reads TGCGCCAGCAGCTTCGGGGCCTCCAACACCGGGGAGCTGTTTTTT. It codes for CASSFGASNTGELFF.

The chain links TRBV5-1 to TRBJ2-5; weak D call: TRBD2 (6 bases). CDR3 length: 15 residues. Trimming shortened V by 4 bases and J by 3 bases, and 16 bases separated the two germline ends. Per germline, CDR1 SGHRS and CDR2 YFSETQ. CDR3 region: CASSLLGGVEETQYF. CDR3 sequence (DNA): TGCGCCAGCAGCCTCCTTGGAGGGGTGGAAGAGACCCAGTACTTC.

The chain links TRBV28 to TRBJ1-1; 8 bases are a match to TRBD1. The germline V gene has CDR1 MDHEN and CDR2 SYDVKM. The J segment lost 5 bases and the V segment lost 4 bases, leaving 9 bases of the junction unmatched. The CDR3 contains 15 residues. The CDR3 nucleotides are TGTGCCAGCAGTTCGCCGAACAGGGGGAAGACTGAAGCTTTCTTT. Translated, it gives CASSSPNRGKTEAFF.

Many counts were recorded for this clone. This chain connects TRBV7-2 to TRBJ1-2; D remains unclear. The CDR3 is 13 residues long. V lost 1 base and J 13 bases, leaving 16 bases between the germline ends. Germline V lookup: CDR1 SGHTA, CDR2 FQGNSA. CDR3 amino acids: CASSLENSQAGTF. CDR3 sequence (DNA): TGTGCCAGCAGCTTAGAAAACAGCCAGGCGGGCACCTTC.